The 24 T cell receptor beta chains listed next were all sequenced from one sample in a study of CD8 T cells in Susac syndrome (dated by TCRdb to the late 2010s). The library came from the immunoSEQ multiplex PCR assay. RNA was extracted with the RNeasy kit and 0.5 to 1 ug was reverse transcribed using random hexamers. Clones were called with MiXCR by TCRdb after fastp trimmed the public reads at Q25, and only in-frame beta chains were retained. Each CDR3 protein gets just one entry, which takes the most common genes and DNA from the rows behind it. Recorded for this sample are more than 150,000 distinct CDR3 sequences; about 94% of them occurred a single time. The ten largest account for more than 0.2% of the sample. The sample comprised CD8+ T cells from PBMCs. These receptor sequences come from a human donor with multiple sclerosis.

V is TRBV20-1 and J is TRBJ2-7; D is undetermined. The germline V gene encodes CDR1 DFQATT and CDR2 SNEGSKA (reference sequence). The CDR3 spans 10 residues. The ends were cut back, 6 bases at V and 3 bases at J, with 6 bases in the middle. The CDR3 DNA reads TGCAGTGCCCCCTTCTACGAGCAGTACTTC. It specifies CSAPFYEQYF.

This chain links TRBV9 with TRBJ2-1; 7 positions agree with TRBD1. The V gene's germline CDR1 is SGDLS and CDR2 YYNGEE. The CDR3 runs to 14 residues. J lost 6 bases, V lost 4 bases, and 7 bases had no gene match. DNA for the CDR3: TGTGCCAGCAGCCCCTCGACAGGGAGCAATGAGCAGTTCTTC. Its protein product is CASSPSTGSNEQFF.

As DNA, the CDR3 is TGTGCCAGCAGCCAAGGGGACTATGGCTACACCTTC. This codes for CASSQGDYGYTF. V usage is TRBV3-1 and J usage is TRBJ1-2; D is unclear. Germline V lookup: CDR1 LGHDT, CDR2 YNNKEL (reference sequence). The CDR3 is made up of 12 amino acids. Deletions cut 1 base from V and 3 bases from J, with 3 bases between.

V is TRBV20-1 and J is TRBJ2-1; D gene uncertain. CDR1 and CDR2 (germline): DFQATT, SNEGSKA (reference sequence). This CDR3 comprises 12 residues. Trimming removed 2 bases from V and 6 bases from J, with 8 bases in between. CDR3 amino acids: CSARSITNEQFF. The CDR3 DNA is TGCAGTGCTAGATCGATCACCAATGAGCAGTTCTTC.

This clonotype came up once. The chain couples TRBV15 to TRBJ2-1; no firm D call. V was pared by 8 bases and J by 0 bases, with 8 bases between. CDR1 and CDR2 from the germline V gene are LNHNV and YYDKDF (reference sequence). This CDR3 has 13 amino acids. The CDR3: CATWGSSYNEQFF. The CDR3, as DNA: TGTGCCACCTGGGGAAGCTCCTACAATGAGCAGTTCTTC. Variable domain in full (rest from reference TRBV15 and TRBJ2-1): DAMVIQNPRYQVTQFGKPVTLSCSQTLNHNVMYWYQQKSSQAPKLLFHYYDKDFNNEADTPDNFQSRRPNTSFCFLDIRSPGLGDTAMYLCATWGSSYNEQFFGPGTRLTVL.

Only one count was recorded for this clonotype. The chain recombines TRBV19 with TRBJ2-5, with 8 bases that match TRBD1. Germline-derived CDR1 and CDR2 are LNHDA and SQIVND (reference sequence). This CDR3 contains 15 residues. Losses at the gene ends were 0 bases for V and 4 bases for J; bases not matched to a gene: 4. The CDR3 DNA sequence: TGTGCCAGTAGTATAGACCAGGGGGCGAGAGAGACCCAGTACTTC. It specifies CASSIDQGARETQYF.

V and J are TRBV3-1 and TRBJ2-3; possibly TRBD2 for D (5 bases). V lost 0 bases and J lost 4, with 14 bases in between. This CDR3 spans 16 amino acids. The germline V gene has CDR1 LGHDT and CDR2 YNNKEL (reference sequence). The CDR3 loop reads CASSQEEGEGPDTQYF. The CDR3 nucleotides read TGTGCCAGCAGCCAAGAAGAGGGAGAGGGCCCAGATACGCAGTATTTT.

This clonotype has a single count. This chain links TRBV20-1 with TRBJ1-1; possible D gene TRBD1, 5 bases. Between the trimmed V and J ends, which lost 3 bases and 6 bases, there was a span of 11 bases. The germline CDR1 and CDR2 sequences are DFQATT and SNEGSKA (reference sequence). The CDR3 has 12 amino acids. The chain's CDR3 is CSARQGISEAFF. As DNA, the CDR3 is TGCAGTGCTAGGCAGGGCATTTCTGAAGCTTTCTTT.

This sequence joins TRBV9 and TRBJ1-1, with unresolved D. The V end lost 0 bases, the J end lost 0 bases, and 9 bases lay between the germline ends. The V gene's germline CDR1 is SGDLS and CDR2 YYNGEE. CDR3 length equals 15 residues. The CDR3 region has the DNA TGTGCCAGCAGCGTAGCGGGGAATTTGAACACTGAAGCTTTCTTT. Translated: CASSVAGNLNTEAFF.

The rearrangement uses TRBV29-1 and TRBJ2-7; D assignment may be TRBD1 or TRBD2 (5 bases each). V lost 1 base, J lost 5 bases, and 9 bases lay in between. Germline V CDR1 and CDR2: SQVTM, ANQGSEA. This CDR3 is built from 12 residues. The chain's CDR3 is CSVEARDHEQYF. In DNA, the CDR3 is TGCAGCGTTGAAGCCAGGGACCACGAGCAGTACTTC.

DNA of the CDR3: TGTGCCAGCAGTTTTCGCAATGAAAAACTGTTTTTT. It specifies CASSFRNEKLFF. The V gene is TRBV12-3 or TRBV12-4, the J gene TRBJ1-4; D is unclear. With 3 bases removed from V and 5 bases from J, the gap between germline ends came to 4 bases. The CDR3 is 12 residues long.

This clonotype has just one count. The chain recombines TRBV30 with TRBJ1-2; no definite D call. The CDR3 length is 13 residues. The V end lost 0 bases, the J end lost 6 bases, and 11 bases lay between the germline ends. CDR1 is GTSNPN and CDR2 is SVGIG in the germline V gene (reference sequence). CDR3 in DNA: TGTGCCTGGAGTGTACAAGGGATGGATGGCTACACCTTC. This encodes CAWSVQGMDGYTF. Full variable domain (rest looked up from reference TRBV30 and TRBJ1-2): SQTIHQWPATLVQPVGSPLSLECTVEGTSNPNLYWYRQAAGRGLQLLFYSVGIGQISSEVPQNLSASRPQDRQFILSSKKLLLSDSGFYLCAWSVQGMDGYTFGSGTRLTVV.

This chain uses TRBV29-1 with TRBJ1-2; the D is unclear. Trimming stripped 4 bases from V and 4 bases from J, with 16 bases between. Germline V gene lookup returns CDR1 SQVTM and CDR2 ANQGSEA. The CDR3 runs 14 residues. CDR3 bases: TGCAGCGTTGTTGGAAGAGAACTGGGCTATGGCTACACCTTC. It is translated as CSVVGRELGYGYTF. The full variable domain, rest sourced from reference TRBV29-1 and TRBJ1-2, is SAVISQKPSRDICQRGTSLTIQCQVDSQVTMMFWYRQQPGQSLTLIATANQGSEATYESGFVIDKFPISRPNLTFSTLTVSNMSPEDSSIYLCSVVGRELGYGYTFGSGTRLTVV.

The rearrangement links TRBV7-8 to TRBJ2-7, with D possibly TRBD2 on 6 matching bases. This CDR3 region has 14 residues. Trimming cost V 4 bases and J 5 bases, with 15 bases left between them. Germline V lookup: CDR1 SGHVS, CDR2 FQNEAQ. The CDR3 region is CASSYGGPLDEQYF. CDR3 DNA sequence: TGTGCCAGCAGCTACGGGGGTCCTTTGGACGAGCAGTACTTC.

DNA of the CDR3: TGTGCCAGCACCATCACAGTAAACACTGAAGCTTTCTTT. Its protein product is CASTITVNTEAFF. The chain employs TRBV2 and TRBJ1-1, with unresolved D. V was shortened by 7 bases and J by 2 bases, with 11 bases between the two germline ends. This CDR3 contains 13 residues. Germline loops: CDR1 SNHLY, CDR2 FYNNEI.

This chain joins TRBV2 and TRBJ2-3, with unresolved D. Germline-derived CDR1 and CDR2 are SNHLY and FYNNEI. There are 14 residues in the CDR3. V lost 0 bases, J lost 5 bases, and 9 bases lay in between. CDR3 loop: CASSEAVLGDTQYF. The DNA for the CDR3 is TGTGCCAGCAGTGAAGCGGTTCTTGGAGATACGCAGTATTTT. The full variable domain, with the rest looked up from reference TRBV2 and TRBJ2-3, is EPEVTQTPSHQVTQMGQEVILRCVPISNHLYFYWYRQILGQKVEFLVSFYNNEISEKSEIFDDQFSVERPDGSNFTLKIRSTKLEDSAMYFCASSEAVLGDTQYFGPGTRLTVL.

Turning to this clonotype: A read error may produce the germline difference seen at one junction end. CDR3 bases: TGTGCTAGCAGCTTGTCAGGCGTGGGGAATGAGCAGTTCTTC. Protein sequence: CASSLSGVGNEQFF. The V call is TRBV7-7, the J call TRBJ2-1; D call uncertain. Germline CDR1 reads SSHAT; CDR2 reads FNYEAQ (reference sequence). CDR3 length equals 14 residues.

This clonotype was recorded only once. CDR3 coding DNA: TGTGCCAGCATTCGGGACAGAGCATCCTACGAGCAGTACTTC. This encodes CASIRDRASYEQYF. The chain joins TRBV6-6 to TRBJ2-7; the match to TRBD1 covers 7 bases. Germline V gives CDR1 MNHNY, CDR2 SVGAGI (reference sequence). Trimming took 7 bases from V and 1 from J; bases not matched to a gene: 7. The CDR3 loop spans 14 amino acids.

J is TRBJ2-7 and V is TRBV5-8, with a weak D call TRBD1 (6 bases). This CDR3 is 16 amino acids long. The V gene lost 4 bases and the J gene lost 5 bases, with 22 bases spanning the gap. The germline CDR1 and CDR2 sequences are SGHTS and YDEGEE. The DNA for the CDR3 is TGTGCCAGCAGCCCCCCGGACAGCTGGATGCAAAACGAGCAGTACTTC. Its protein is CASSPPDSWMQNEQYF.

This rearrangement joins TRBV30 to TRBJ1-1; D gene uncertain. Germline V lookup: CDR1 GTSNPN, CDR2 SVGIG (reference sequence). The germline V and J ends were trimmed by 0 bases and 6 bases, with 14 bases remaining between them. This CDR3 is 14 amino acids long. CDR3 nucleotide sequence: TGTGCCTGGAGTGTACTATCCAACGGGGCTGAAGCTTTCTTT. Its protein product is CAWSVLSNGAEAFF.

J is TRBJ2-1 and V is TRBV5-6, with a possible D match to TRBD1 (6 bases). V was trimmed by 2 bases and J by 4 bases, leaving 16 bases between them. The CDR3 consists of 16 residues. Looked up from germline, CDR1 is SGHDT and CDR2 is YYEEEE. The CDR3 sequence: CASSFRKGDPYNEQFF. The CDR3 DNA follows: TGTGCCAGCAGCTTTCGGAAGGGGGACCCATACAATGAGCAGTTCTTC. Supplemented by reference TRBV5-6 and TRBJ2-1, the full variable domain reads DAGVTQSPTHLIKTRGQQVTLRCSPKSGHDTVSWYQQALGQGPQFIFQYYEEEERQRGNFPDRFSGHQFPNYSSELNVNALLLGDSALYLCASSFRKGDPYNEQFFGPGTRLTVL.

This clonotype was detected only once. V and J are TRBV27 and TRBJ1-1, with 7 bases lining up with TRBD1. The CDR3 consists of 11 residues. V lost 10 bases to trimming and J lost 5 bases; unmatched junction nucleotides: 4. Germline loops: CDR1 MNHEY, CDR2 SMNVEV (reference sequence). In DNA, the CDR3 is TGTGCCACCCACAGGGGTACTGAAGCTTTCTTT. It encodes CATHRGTEAFF.

The chain links TRBV9 to TRBJ1-5; D is unresolved. V lost 5 bases, J lost 7 bases, and 13 bases lay in between. Germline CDR1 and CDR2: SGDLS and YYNGEE. The CDR3 length is 13 residues. The CDR3 is CASSSGGVQPQHF. The CDR3 DNA follows: TGTGCCAGCAGTTCCGGCGGTGTGCAGCCCCAGCATTTT.

This sequence joins TRBV11-2 and TRBJ1-6; no clear D gene. The CDR3 runs 17 residues. The germline V and J ends were trimmed by 0 bases and 5 bases, with 14 bases remaining between them. The germline CDR1 and CDR2 sequences are SGHAT and FQNNGV. The CDR3 DNA sequence: TGTGCCAGCAGCTTAGAATATGGACGGCTCGATAATTCACCCCTCCACTTT. Protein sequence: CASSLEYGRLDNSPLHF.